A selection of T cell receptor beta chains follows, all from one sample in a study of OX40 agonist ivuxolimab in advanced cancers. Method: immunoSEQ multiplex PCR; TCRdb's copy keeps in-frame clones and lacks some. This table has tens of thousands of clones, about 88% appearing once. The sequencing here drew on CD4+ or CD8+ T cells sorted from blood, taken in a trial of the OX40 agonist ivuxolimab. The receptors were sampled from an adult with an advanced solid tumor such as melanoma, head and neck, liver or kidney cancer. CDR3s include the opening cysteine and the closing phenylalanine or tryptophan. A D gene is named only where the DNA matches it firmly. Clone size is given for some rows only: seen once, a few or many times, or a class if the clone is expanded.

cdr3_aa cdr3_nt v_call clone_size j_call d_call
CASRFNEGGYTF TGTGCCAGCAGATTCAATGAGGGGGGCTACACCTTC TRBV6-5 - TRBJ1-2 -
CASSLPRTSGVTDTQYF TGCGCCAGCAGTCTCCCCAGGACTAGCGGAGTCACAGATACGCAGTATTTT TRBV23-1 - TRBJ2-3 TRBD2
CASSVSPTSSYEQYF TGTGCCAGCAGCGTATCCCCCACGAGCTCCTACGAGCAGTACTTC TRBV9 - TRBJ2-7 -
CATSEGPDTQYF TGTGCCACCTCAGAAGGTCCAGATACGCAGTATTTT TRBV15 - TRBJ2-3 -
CASSPSTWGLGGYTF TGTGCCAGCAGCCCATCAACTTGGGGGCTTGGTGGCTACACCTTC TRBV7-2 - TRBJ1-2 -
CASSPDRGISPLHF TGTGCCAGCAGTCCCGACAGGGGCATTTCACCCCTCCACTTT TRBV6-1 - TRBJ1-6 TRBD1
CASSESNLVQGMYLHRSPSETQYF TGCGCCAGCAGTGAGTCGAATTTAGTACAGGGAATGTATCTCCACCGCTCCCCGTCTGAGACCCAGTACTTC TRBV10-1 - TRBJ2-5 -
CASSGILETLRESSYEQYF TGTGCCAGCAGTGGGATTCTAGAGACCCTAAGAGAAAGCTCCTACGAGCAGTACTTC TRBV6-1 once TRBJ2-7 -
CSGAGTVPYEQYF TGCAGCGGTGCCGGGACGGTACCCTACGAGCAGTACTTC TRBV29-1 - TRBJ2-7 -
CASSSSGTVPVYTF TGCGCCAGCAGCTCCTCCGGGACAGTGCCCGTCTACACCTTC TRBV5-1 - TRBJ1-2 TRBD1
CASSPLTGFADTQYF TGTGCCAGCAGCCCTTTGACAGGGTTCGCAGATACGCAGTATTTT TRBV13 - TRBJ2-3 TRBD1
CASSLGGQIAYEQYF TGTGCCAGCAGTTTGGGGGGCCAAATTGCCTACGAGCAGTACTTC TRBV28 - TRBJ2-7 -
CASSSGQTNEKLFF TGCGCCAGCAGCTCGGGACAGACTAATGAAAAACTGTTTTTT TRBV5-1 - TRBJ1-4 TRBD1
CASSPQPGGTDTQYF TGTGCCAGCAGTCCTCAGCCGGGAGGTACAGATACGCAGTATTTT TRBV6-5 once TRBJ2-3 TRBD2
CASSPLPFRGSSYNEQFF TGTGCCAGCAGTCCACTCCCCTTCAGGGGCAGCTCCTACAATGAGCAGTTCTTC TRBV27 - TRBJ2-1 -
CASSLEFTSTDTQYF TGTGCCAGCAGCTTAGAGTTCACTAGCACAGATACGCAGTATTTT TRBV7-6 - TRBJ2-3 -
CASSLVGEATETQYF TGTGCCAGCAGCTTAGTCGGGGAGGCTACCGAGACCCAGTACTTC TRBV11-2 - TRBJ2-5 -
CASNRAEETQYF TGTGCCAGCAATCGAGCGGAAGAGACCCAGTACTTC TRBV2 - TRBJ2-5 -
CASTTPGQETQYF TGTGCCAGCACCACCCCGGGGCAAGAGACCCAGTACTTC TRBV6-5 - TRBJ2-5 -
CASSANDYEQYF TGTGCCAGCAGTGCTAATGACTACGAGCAGTACTTC TRBV2 - TRBJ2-7 -
CASSLNRVGYTF TGCGCCAGCAGCTTAAACAGGGTTGGCTACACCTTC TRBV5-1 - TRBJ1-2 -
CASSLGVRSGNTIYF TGTGCCAGCAGCTTAGGGGTACGCTCTGGAAACACCATATATTTT TRBV7-2 - TRBJ1-3 -
CASNLSRAGGYNEQFF TGTGCCAGCAACTTATCCCGTGCTGGGGGCTACAATGAGCAGTTCTTC TRBV27 - TRBJ2-1 -
CASSLTASADTQYF TGTGCCAGCAGCTTAACAGCTTCCGCAGATACGCAGTATTTT TRBV11-3 - TRBJ2-3 -
CASSSLTGDRYEQYF TGTGCCAGCAGCTCTCTTACAGGGGATAGGTACGAGCAGTACTTC TRBV28 once TRBJ2-7 TRBD1
CASSLGTGGGTEAFF TGTGCCAGCAGCTTAGGGACAGGGGGCGGCACTGAAGCTTTCTTT TRBV7-6 - TRBJ1-1 TRBD1
CASREPGQGNSPLHF TGTGCCAGTAGAGAACCGGGACAGGGAAATTCACCCCTCCACTTT TRBV19 - TRBJ1-6 TRBD1
CASSEAHRGEKLFF TGTGCCAGCAGTGAAGCGCACAGGGGCGAAAAACTGTTTTTT TRBV2 - TRBJ1-4 TRBD1
CASSLRVPRTDTQYF TGTGCCAGCAGTTTAAGGGTCCCCCGCACAGATACGCAGTATTTT TRBV2 - TRBJ2-3 -
CASSPEREGYNEQFF TGTGCCAGCAGCCCCGAGCGGGAGGGCTACAATGAGCAGTTCTTC TRBV11-3 - TRBJ2-1 TRBD2
CASSVTVAGELFF TGTGCTAGCAGCGTCACAGTTGCCGGGGAGCTGTTTTTT TRBV7-7 - TRBJ2-2 -
CASSRSGFMDEQYF TGCGCCAGCAGCCGGTCCGGATTTATGGACGAGCAGTACTTC TRBV5-1 - TRBJ2-7 -
CASSLGVGQGRGYTF TGTGCCAGCAGCTTAGGAGTTGGACAGGGGCGGGGCTACACCTTC TRBV7-2 - TRBJ1-2 TRBD1
CASSNFGAGSSYNEQFF - TRBV28 - TRBJ2-1 -
CASSPYLGGGTSYEQYF TGTGCCAGCAGTCCCTACCTTGGCGGGGGTACCTCCTACGAGCAGTACTTC TRBV28 once TRBJ2-7 TRBD2
CASSYPHDQGSEQYF TGTGCCAGCAGTTACCCCCACGACCAGGGTAGCGAGCAGTACTTC TRBV6-6 - TRBJ2-7 -
CASSLREPQPDQPQHF TGTGCCAGCAGCCTGAGGGAGCCCCAGCCAGATCAGCCCCAGCATTTT TRBV7-9 - TRBJ1-5 -
CAIRSLDSYEQYF TGTGCCATCAGGTCGCTAGATTCCTACGAGCAGTACTTC TRBV10-3 - TRBJ2-7 -
CASSYRSYEQYF TGTGCCAGCAGTTACCGCTCCTACGAGCAGTACTTC TRBV27 - TRBJ2-7 -
CASSLKSSYEQYF TGTGCCAGCAGTTTAAAGTCCTCCTACGAGCAGTACTTC TRBV28 few TRBJ2-7 -
CTVGTGGDEQYF TGCACCGTCGGGACAGGGGGGGACGAGCAGTACTTC TRBV29-1 - TRBJ2-7 TRBD1